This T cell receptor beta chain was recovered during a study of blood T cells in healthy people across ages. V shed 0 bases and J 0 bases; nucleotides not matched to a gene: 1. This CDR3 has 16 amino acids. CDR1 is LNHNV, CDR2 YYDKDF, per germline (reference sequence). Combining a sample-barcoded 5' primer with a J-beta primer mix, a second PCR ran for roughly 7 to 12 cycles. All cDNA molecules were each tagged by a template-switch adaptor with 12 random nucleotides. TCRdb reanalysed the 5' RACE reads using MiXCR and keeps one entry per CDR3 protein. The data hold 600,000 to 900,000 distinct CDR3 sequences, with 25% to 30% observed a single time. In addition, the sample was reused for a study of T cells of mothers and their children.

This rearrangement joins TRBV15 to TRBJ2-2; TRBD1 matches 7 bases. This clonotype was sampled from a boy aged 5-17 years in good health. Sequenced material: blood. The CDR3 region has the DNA TGTGCCACCAGCAGAGATAGGGGGCCGAACACCGGGGAGCTGTTTTTT. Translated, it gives CATSRDRGPNTGELFF.